The 9 T cell receptor beta chains given below trace back to one sample, sequenced in a study of T cells in localized non-small cell lung cancer (TCRdb year 2020). Library creation used the immunoSEQ multiplex PCR assay. Entries here come from immuneACCESS through TCRdb and include only in-frame sequences with V and J called. Some clones fail to appear in such tables; in the studies checked, an unresolved V gene covers under half of the shortfall, and the cause of the remainder is unknown. The sample table holds fewer than 2,000 clones, of which approximately 17% were seen once. Roughly 15% of the sample comes from the top ten. Sample: normal lung tissue next to the tumor, taken before any cancer treatment. All receptors come from a man aged 40 to 70 with stage II squamous cell lung carcinoma.

V usage is TRBV11-3 and J usage is TRBJ2-2; 13 positions agree with TRBD2. The CDR3 sequence is 16 residues long. The germline V gene encodes CDR1 SGHNT and CDR2 YENEEA. V gave up 4 bases and J gave up 8 bases; unmatched junction bases: 7. In nucleotides, the CDR3 is TGTGCCAGCAGCTCCACTAGCGGGGGGGCCGTTGGGGAGCTGTTTTTT. It encodes CASSSTSGGAVGELFF.

This clone showed up just a few times. The chain is built from TRBV11-3 and TRBJ2-7, with 12 bases that match TRBD2. CDR1 and CDR2 (germline): SGHNT, YENEEA. Unmatched junction bases numbered 8, after V lost 5 bases and J lost 3 bases. This CDR3 is 16 amino acids long. Here the CDR3 DNA reads TGTGCCAGCAGCCACTACGGGACTAGCGGGCTCTACGAGCAGTACTTC. This sequence encodes CASSHYGTSGLYEQYF.

This chain links TRBV6-8 with TRBJ1-5; the D is unclear. The CDR3 is made up of 13 amino acids. Deletions cut 5 bases from V and 3 bases from J, with 8 bases between. In germline, CDR1 is MNHGY, CDR2 SAAAGT. The DNA for the CDR3 is TGTGCCAGCAGTGCACAACCCAATCAGCCCCAGCATTTT. This sequence encodes CASSAQPNQPQHF.

The chain is built from TRBV19 and TRBJ1-2; TRBD1 aligns across 7 bases. Germline CDR1 and CDR2: LNHDA and SQIVND (reference sequence). The junction had 13 bases not matched to a gene; V was cut back by 8 bases and J by 4 bases. This CDR3 has 15 residues. This CDR3 is CASQNPGQRTYGYTF. CDR3 DNA sequence: TGTGCCAGTCAAAACCCGGGACAGCGGACCTATGGCTACACCTTC.

The chain carries TRBV25-1 and TRBJ1-1, with D hard to call. This CDR3 spans 14 amino acids. V shed 0 bases and J shed 3 bases, with 8 bases lying between them. Germline V gene sequence: CDR1 MGHDK, CDR2 SYGVNS. CDR3: CASSEYGEDTEAFF. CDR3 coding DNA: TGTGCCAGCAGTGAATACGGGGAAGACACTGAAGCTTTCTTT.

This chain links TRBV19 with TRBJ2-1; 13 bases match TRBD2. After removal of 4 bases from V and 7 bases from J, the junction contained 4 bases not matched to a gene. The germline CDR1 and CDR2 sequences are LNHDA and SQIVND (reference sequence). The CDR3 extends over 15 amino acids. DNA of the CDR3: TGTGCCAGTAGTAGAGGGACTAGCGGGGTAAATGAGCAGTTCTTC. Amino acids: CASSRGTSGVNEQFF.

This clone was seen only a few times. The chain links TRBV28 to TRBJ2-7; D tentatively fits TRBD1 or TRBD2 (6 bases each). This CDR3 has 16 amino acids. Trimming removed 9 bases at V and 4 bases at J, with 25 bases between. Germline V gene data show CDR1 as MDHEN and CDR2 as SYDVKM. The CDR3 DNA reads as TGTGCCAGTTTTCCTGGGGGGCGCGGTAGCGGTTACGAGCAGTACTTC. Protein: CASFPGGRGSGYEQYF.

This clone is medium-sized within its sample. The chain recombines TRBV11-3 with TRBJ1-5; perhaps TRBD1 as D (5 bases). Per germline, CDR1 SGHNT and CDR2 YENEEA. The CDR3 spans 17 residues. V lost 2 bases and J 6 bases, leaving 20 bases between the germline ends. The CDR3 DNA reads as TGTGCCAGCAGCTTAAGGCAGGGCAGTATTTCGGGTCAGCCCCAGCATTTT. Translation gives CASSLRQGSISGQPQHF.

V usage is TRBV18 and J usage is TRBJ1-5; TRBD1 is a possible D gene (5 bases). The germline gives CDR1 KGHSH, CDR2 LQKENI. The CDR3 totals 13 residues. V was pared by 10 bases and J by 1 base, with 11 bases between. CDR3 sequence reads: CATSEGSNQPQHF. The CDR3, as DNA: TGTGCCACCTCGGAGGGGAGCAATCAGCCCCAGCATTTT.